Listed below are T cell receptor beta chains from one sample, sequenced in a study of T cells in Graves' hyperthyroidism and ophthalmopathy. MiXCR, run by TCRdb on the multiplex PCR reads, gives a single entry per CDR3 protein. The table shows around 300,000 distinct CDR3 sequences, with around 13% occurring only once. Sequencing input: blood. These receptors were collected from a woman aged 40 to 50 with Graves' hyperthyroidism. Each CDR3 is given with its conserved first and last residue. D genes are given only for firm matches. Some rows mark clone size as missing; the rest say once, few, many or name a class of expanded clone.

TRBD1	TRBV2	-	TRBJ2-7	TGTGCCAGCAGGGACAGGGGGCAGGAGCAGTACTTC	CASRDRGQEQYF
TRBD1	TRBV30	-	TRBJ1-2	TGTGCCTGGGGACAGGGGGGTGGCTACACCTTC	CAWGQGGGYTF
-	TRBV24-1	-	TRBJ1-2	TGTGCCCCATGGACGGGAGTTCGTGCCTATGGCTACACCTTC	CAPWTGVRAYGYTF
-	TRBV7-8	many	TRBJ1-4	TGTGCCAGCAGCCCCCTCAGCACTAATGAAAAACTGTTTTTT	CASSPLSTNEKLFF
-	TRBV20-1	many	TRBJ1-4	TGCAGTGCTCTCTCTTCGACACCCGCAACTAATGAAAAACTGTTTTTT	CSALSSTPATNEKLFF
-	TRBV10-3	-	TRBJ1-6	TGTGCCATCAGTGAGTCAAATGGGGCCTATAATTCACCCCTCCACTTT	CAISESNGAYNSPLHF
-	TRBV20-1	few	TRBJ2-3	TGCAGTGCTAGAGATTCCGGCTTCACAGATACGCAGTATTTT	CSARDSGFTDTQYF
TRBD1	TRBV24-1	many	TRBJ1-2	TGTGCCACCAGTGATTTGCACGACAGGGCTGGCTACACCTTC	CATSDLHDRAGYTF
-	TRBV10-3	many	TRBJ1-5	TGTGCCATCAGTGAGGGGGCAGGGGGCAATCAGCCCCAGCATTTT	CAISEGAGGNQPQHF
TRBD1	TRBV28	many	TRBJ2-7	TGTGCCAGCAGCCAGACAGGGATGTTGTACGAGCAGTACTTC	CASSQTGMLYEQYF
-	TRBV2	-	TRBJ1-5	TGTGCCAGCGGGGGGGATGGGGCCCAGCATTTT	CASGGDGAQHF
-	TRBV6-1	few	TRBJ2-7	TGTGCCAGCAGTGAAGACAGGTGGGGGGACGAGCAGTACTTC	CASSEDRWGDEQYF
-	TRBV24-1	few	TRBJ2-2	TGTGCCACCAGTAACCCGGGACAGAACACCGGGGAGCTGTTTTTT	CATSNPGQNTGELFF
-	TRBV30	many	TRBJ1-5	TGTGCCTGGAGGCCAGGTCTTGGGTCGTGGAATAGCAATCAGCCCCAGCATTTT	CAWRPGLGSWNSNQPQHF
TRBD1	TRBV12-3/TRBV12-4	many	TRBJ2-1	TGTGCCAGCAGTTATGGGACAGGGGGCTACAATGAGCAGTTCTTC	CASSYGTGGYNEQFF
-	TRBV27	many	TRBJ2-7	TGTGCCAGCAGGAGACAGGGTTCCGCGGGGGAGCAGTACTTC	CASRRQGSAGEQYF
TRBD2	TRBV5-6	-	TRBJ2-1	TGTGCCAGCAGCCCCGGGGTAGCGGGAACGGTTTACAATGAGCAGTTCTTC	CASSPGVAGTVYNEQFF
-	TRBV12-3/TRBV12-4	many	TRBJ1-4	TGTGCCAGCAGTTCCGTGAATGAAAAACTGTTTTTT	CASSSVNEKLFF
-	TRBV4-2	-	TRBJ2-1	TGTGCCAGCAGAGTTAACAATGAGCAGTTCTTC	CASRVNNEQFF
-	TRBV10-3	many	TRBJ2-7	TGTGCCATCAGTGGGACCTACGAGCAGTACTTC	CAISGTYEQYF
-	TRBV5-4	-	TRBJ1-6	TGTGCCAGCAGCTTAAGGGGCCCTGGGAATTCACCCCTCCACTTT	CASSLRGPGNSPLHF
-	TRBV24-1	many	TRBJ1-5	TGTGCCACCTCAAATACAGGGAGCAATCAGCCCCAGCATTTT	CATSNTGSNQPQHF
TRBD2	TRBV5-1	many	TRBJ2-1	TGCGCCAGCAGCTTGGCCCGGACTAGCGGGAGGAGCAATGAGCAGTTCTTC	CASSLARTSGRSNEQFF
TRBD2	TRBV28	many	TRBJ2-7	TGTGCCAGCAGTTTTGGACTAGCGACGAGTCTGTACTTC	CASSFGLATSLYF
TRBD1	TRBV7-9	few	TRBJ2-1	TGTGCCAGCAGTGGGACAGGGAATTTTGAGCAGTTCTTC	CASSGTGNFEQFF
TRBD1	TRBV28	many	TRBJ1-2	TGTGCCAGCAGTCCCTGGGGACAGGTGGGGATCACCTACACCTTC	CASSPWGQVGITYTF
TRBD1	TRBV2	-	TRBJ1-5	TGTGCCAGCAGTGAAGGGACAGGGATGCAGCCCCAGCATTTT	CASSEGTGMQPQHF
-	TRBV6-1	many	TRBJ2-7	TGTGCCAGCAGTTTTCTTTTTGGGAGCTCCTACGAGCAGTACTTC	CASSFLFGSSYEQYF
-	TRBV28	many	TRBJ1-5	TGTGCCAGCAGTTCCCCTCGGGGAGGGGGAAGTCAGCCCCAGCATTTT	CASSSPRGGGSQPQHF
TRBD2	TRBV15	few	TRBJ2-2	TGTGCCACCAGCAGGAGGCGGGAGGGAGGCGGGGAGCTGTTTTTT	CATSRRREGGGELFF
-	TRBV6-1	-	TRBJ2-1	TGTGCCAGCAGTGAGGTACATGAGCAGTTCTTC	CASSEVHEQFF
-	TRBV20-1	few	TRBJ1-6	TGCAGTGCTAGAGATATGGCGCTGGGGAATTCACCCCTCCACTTT	CSARDMALGNSPLHF
TRBD2	TRBV20-1	many	TRBJ2-5	TGCAGTGCTAGTCGACCGGGGGGAGAGACCCAGTACTTC	CSASRPGGETQYF
TRBD1	TRBV28	many	TRBJ1-4	TGTGCCAGCAGTTTGGGGACAGGGTGGGAGGAAAAACTGTTTTTT	CASSLGTGWEEKLFF
-	TRBV6-2/TRBV6-3	few	TRBJ1-5	TGTGCCAGCAGTTACCTAGGGGGGCAGACCCTTAGCAATCAGCCCCAGCATTTT	CASSYLGGQTLSNQPQHF
-	TRBV20-1	many	TRBJ2-7	TGCAGTGCTAGAGGCCCGACGGGCTACGAGCAGTACTTC	CSARGPTGYEQYF
-	TRBV6-5	many	TRBJ2-7	TGTGCCAGCAGTTACACCGGACAATCCGCCTACGAGCAGTACTTC	CASSYTGQSAYEQYF
-	TRBV10-3	-	TRBJ2-4	TGTGCCATCAGTGAAGGGAACATTCAGTACTTC	CAISEGNIQYF
-	TRBV6-1	many	TRBJ1-5	TGTGCCAGCAGTGAGTGGGGATTGGGCGCCCAGCCCCAGCATTTT	CASSEWGLGAQPQHF